What follows describes a single T cell receptor beta chain. Its antigen specificity is not known. Base qualities are not provided; no much larger clone lies one nucleotide away. This entry comes from a study of cytomegalovirus exposure and HLA in healthy donors (dated by TCRdb to 2015 to 2018). Context from the whole study: An earlier analysis of under 600 of the donors reported 276 Gb of sequence data and around 120 million unique TCR beta sequences from about 200 million T cells. Among a few hundred genotyped donors of the cohort, an average of about 240,000 unique TCR beta nucleotide sequences were sequenced per donor, roughly 20% of them non-productive. Using immunosequencing, the study profiled T cell repertoires from roughly 650 subjects and related those repertoires to cytomegalovirus serostatus. The number of typed donors differed by locus: 629-630 for A, B, C, DRB1 and DQB1; roughly 510 for DQA1; over 600 for DPA1; and roughly 470 for DPB1. A separate validation cohort of roughly 110 different subjects was used in addition to the approximately 670-subject first cohort. An earlier analysis of 587 of the donors applied high-throughput TCR beta sequencing to assess whether each TCR beta V gene segment acted as functional or pseudogenic. Both class I and class II loci were covered by HLA typing, at four-digit resolution. Every discovery cohort repertoire had been produced on one sequencing platform. An early release covering some 640 HLA-typed donors comprised 300 to 350 gigabases of sequencing data and 85 million to 100 million unique TCR sequences. Several DR-DQ haplotypes were handled as single units for association and clustering, since linkage in the cohort was strong. Donor age, sex, ethnicity and CMV serostatus were collected together with the repertoire data. Rather than using new phenotypic data, the later analysis identified candidate immune exposures from TCR beta sequences and from how often those sequences occurred across donors. To study patterns of TCR occurrence, a later analysis re-analyzed previously published TCR beta repertoires from just over 650 donors and added high-resolution HLA genotyping. The study aimed to test whether signatures of past pathogen exposure could be identified by cataloging public T cell receptors. Among the roughly 370 genotyped donors, about 85% belonged to the genetic ancestry cluster associated with self-reported Caucasian donors. To predict cytomegalovirus infection status, the study combined high-throughput TCR immunosequencing, statistical association of individual TCRs with disease status, and machine learning. In a later genetic analysis, genome-wide SNP genotypes for about three fifths of the roughly 670 donors were used, and that subset was treated as a discovery cohort.

The junction carries 5 bases between V and J, which are trimmed by 1 base and 1 base respectively. Counted from cysteine to phenylalanine, this CDR3 has 14 amino acids. Only CDR3 DNA is held: 42 bases, read in frame from base 1. From the germline V gene, CDR1 is SGHRS and CDR2 is YFSETQ. The cohort was made up of roughly 670 healthy bone marrow donors. At the time of sampling, all cohort members were nominally healthy, though unrecorded immune exposures were likely present. The donor was CMV seropositive and belonged to the group of 270 or so seropositive cohort members. Each donor provided a peripheral blood sample, and peripheral blood mononuclear cells were used for TCR beta sequencing. Genomic DNA was extracted from the blood cell samples with the Qiagen DNeasy Blood Extraction Kit. The research as a whole found: In a later analysis, HLA-associated TCR beta chains were found to be more clonally expanded and to have lower generation probabilities than equally common non-associated chains. Broadly in line with IMGT annotations, most TCR beta V segments showed up in productive rearrangements about 87% or about 30% of the time in an earlier analysis of roughly 590 of the donors. In vitro tests confirmed that a few of the cytomegalovirus-associated TCR beta chains recognize cytomegalovirus antigens. According to a later analysis, most CMV-associated TCR beta chains appeared to be HLA-restricted, and the HLA associations seemed to be driven largely by CMV exposure. A later analysis found that TCR association rates varied across HLA loci, with DRB1 alleles showing the most associated TCRs and HLA-C alleles the fewest. A later genetic analysis associated a missense DCLRE1C variant with V-gene and J-gene trimming of TCR beta chains, and an independent cohort replicated the association. A cluster of highly shared sequence variants was judged likely to be a technical artifact of the sequencing pipeline. Because HLA typing was missing for some donors at each locus, association tests included only the typed subset. In a later analysis, several top co-occurrence clusters were reported to appear linked to parvovirus B19, influenza, CMV and Epstein-Barr virus. The only immune exposure information available for the cohort was CMV serostatus. Specific HLA alleles were associated with 15,000 to 20,000 TCR beta sequences at a false discovery rate of 0.05 in a later analysis. It was suggested by the authors that the approach could potentially be generalized to other disease states and immunological phenotypes. Some IMGT-functional V segments, including TRBV6-2 and TRBV6-3, could not be told apart with the 87-base-pair reads, so those segments were excluded. Because counts were too low, under 20 rarely observed V segments, including chromosome 9 orphons, were left out of the earlier analysis of about 620 of the donors. The cohort was sequenced for TCR beta chains only, and without alpha or paired-chain data the features that could be detected were limited. The classifier was reported to diagnose cytomegalovirus status with high specificity and sensitivity in both the original cohort and the validation cohort. The study listed 150 to 200 TCR beta chains as associated with cytomegalovirus. Assigning TCR associations to individual alleles was difficult when HLA alleles, especially DR and DQ, strongly co-occurred. A later genetic analysis reported fewer N-insertions in productive TCRs among donors in an Asian-associated ancestry cluster than the roughly 640-donor mean. Most TCR sequences were seen in very few donors, while some public TCRs were found in many individuals. A further reported finding was that TCR beta sequences accurately predicted the HLA-A and HLA-B alleles for most subjects in the first cohort. Linkage disequilibrium might explain the correlated functional status among segregating V segments, but an unknown experimental factor could not be ruled out. Presence/absence analyses assumed roughly uniform sequencing depth across donors, an assumption that may not hold.

The library was built by means of the immunoSEQ multiplex PCR assay. The multiplex PCR relied on a mix of 60 forward primers for TCR Vbeta segments and 13 reverse primers for TCR Jbeta segments. The CDR3 region of rearranged TCR beta genes was amplified from genomic DNA by a multiplex PCR assay. The amplified TCR beta libraries were sequenced on the Illumina HiSeq System as 87-base-pair reads. As for the original processing: A later analysis counted about 76 million unique TCR beta chains across the roughly 700 repertoires, and approximately 11 million of these chains were shared by at least two donors. A nearest-neighbor algorithm error-corrected the raw reads and collapsed the reads into unique sequences, merging closely related sequences to remove PCR and sequencing errors. To assign V, D and J gene segments, CDR3 sequences were aligned to IMGT reference sequences. For a sequence to be retained, a match of at least six nucleotides was required to both a V gene segment and a J gene segment. A rearrangement was called productive if the CDR3 had no stop codons and remained in frame with V and J, and every other rearrangement was called non-productive. Following IMGT convention, CDR3 was defined as the stretch from the second conserved V-encoded cysteine up to the conserved J-encoded phenylalanine. In an earlier analysis of more than 550 of the donors, sequences lacking an unambiguous match to a single V gene segment were excluded. An earlier analysis of over 450 of the donors classified V segments as functional when productive rearrangements were above 56.7% and as segregating when the standard deviation between donors was above 5%. To diagnose cytomegalovirus status from the catalog of TCR beta chain sequences, a statistical classification framework was built. A later analysis assigned V and J genes by comparing TCR nucleotide sequences with IMGT/GENE-DB human TR gene sequences. In a later analysis, CDR3 sequences and most-parsimonious VDJ recombination scenarios were assigned using the TCRdist pipeline. In a later analysis, each TCR beta chain was defined by its CDR3 amino acid sequence together with its V-gene family, and reads without a unique V-gene family were excluded. To address suspected cross-contamination and a sequencing artifact, a later analysis removed several hundred highly shared, low-generation-probability nucleotide sequences. In a later analysis, a clonal expansion index for each public chain was calculated from normalized within-repertoire ranks of inferred template counts. In a later analysis, generation probabilities were computed with a VDJ recombination model fitted to out-of-frame rearrangements, and the resulting probabilities were checked against IGoR. Hypergeometric tests were used in a later analysis to score TCR-TCR, TCR-HLA and TCR-CMV co-occurrence, with a repertoire-size bias correction applied to the TCR pairs. False discovery rates were estimated in a later analysis by permuting HLA or CMV assignments 20 times. In a later analysis, co-occurring TCRs were grouped using DBSCAN, and TCRdist sequence similarity was added for clustering within HLA-allele-positive subsets. Co-occurrence clustering excluded repertoires with fewer than 30,000 or more than 120,000 public chains, plus five with anomalous nucleotide sharing. What TCRdb holds here is the immuneACCESS table cut down to in-frame rearrangements. Part of the clones is not present; checked against another copy, under half of the missing clones reflect an unresolved V gene, and the others are unexplained. Clonal size and the V and J genes are those of that table, whereas D and trimming came from the DNA. The sample table records about 98,000 clones; around 80% of these occur just once. Over 15% of the sample comes from the top ten.

Sequencing was done on a sample of PBMCs. The clonotype comes from a man aged 55 to 70 in good health and CMV-seropositive. This chain is built from TRBV5-1 and TRBJ2-2, with no confident D gene call. The CDR3 region: CASSLLQNTGELFF. The nucleotide sequence reads TGCGCCAGCAGCTTGTTACAGAACACCGGGGAGCTGTTTTTT.